This TCR beta chain appears in the sequencing data of a study of blood T cell repertoires in COVID-19. The CDR3 extends over 12 amino acids. Germline values: CDR1 GTSNPN, CDR2 SVGIG (reference sequence). V was shortened by 0 bases and J by 7 bases, with 10 bases between the two germline ends. As handled by the study authors: Estimation of nucleated cell counts was performed using reference gene primer amplification. Assay: immunoSEQ multiplex PCR; the TCRdb copy retains only in-frame clones and omits some. From that table come the V and J calls and clone size; the DNA was used to work out D and trimming. The sample contains 90,000 to 100,000 clones, about four fifths of which appear only once.

The J gene is TRBJ2-7, the V gene TRBV30; D gene unclear. Sequencing used peripheral blood. The sequence was collected from a man in his 70s with acute or convalescent COVID-19. The CDR3, as DNA: TGTGCCTGGAGTGTACGAGTCCCAGAGCAGTACTTC. Its translation: CAWSVRVPEQYF.